Below are 17 T cell receptor beta chains sequenced from a single sample in a study of PD-L1 blockade in urothelial cancer. Only in-frame clones appear in the TCRdb table, and some are missing; sequencing was by immunoSEQ multiplex PCR. Of under 120,000 clones listed, around 85% are singletons. This specimen consisted of PBMCs, obtained around atezolizumab (anti-PD-L1) treatment. All receptors derive from a man aged 50-60 years with urothelial cancer.

The chain recombines TRBV7-2 with TRBJ1-4, with D possibly being TRBD1 (6 bases). Germline values: CDR1 SGHTA, CDR2 FQGNSA. The CDR3 has 16 amino acids. The V and J ends lost 6 bases and 0 bases respectively, with 14 bases between them. The CDR3 coding sequence is TGTGCCAGCAGAGCCACAGGGATTTCAACTAATGAAAAACTGTTTTTT. Translation: CASRATGISTNEKLFF.

The chain employs TRBV10-1 and TRBJ2-7, with 8 bases fitting TRBD2. V gave up 5 bases and J gave up 1 base; unmatched junction bases: 1. CDR3 length equals 13 residues. Germline loops: CDR1 WNHNN, CDR2 SYGVQD (reference sequence). This chain's CDR3 is CASSSGRSYEQYF. For the CDR3, the DNA is TGCGCCAGCAGTAGCGGGAGATCCTACGAGCAGTACTTC.

V gene TRBV7-9 combines with J gene TRBJ1-6; 8 positions match TRBD1. The ends lost 4 bases at V and 7 bases at J; junction bases unmatched: 6. The CDR3 sequence is 15 residues long. Germline values: CDR1 SEHNR, CDR2 FQNEAQ (reference sequence). Here the CDR3 DNA reads TGTGCCAGCAGCTCAGACAGGGGCCCAAATTCACCCCTCCACTTT. Encoded protein: CASSSDRGPNSPLHF.

The J gene is TRBJ2-5, the V gene TRBV5-1; tentatively, D is TRBD1 (6 bases). V shed 4 bases and J shed 3 bases, with 16 bases lying between them. From germline, CDR1 is SGHRS and CDR2 YFSETQ. The CDR3 sequence is 15 residues long. CDR3 coding DNA: TGCGCCAGCAGCCCCCAGGGGCGGAAAGAAGAGACCCAGTACTTC. Translated: CASSPQGRKEETQYF.

The J gene is TRBJ2-1, the V gene TRBV28, with TRBD2 identical over 16 bases. The CDR3 has 20 residues. Germline lookup yields CDR1 MDHEN and CDR2 SYDVKM. J gave up 0 bases and V 5 bases, and 10 bases lay outside the gene matches. As DNA, the CDR3 is TGTGCCAGCAGTCCGACCGGGACTAGCGGGAGGGCCGGCTCCTACAATGAGCAGTTCTTC. Encoded protein: CASSPTGTSGRAGSYNEQFF.

In its sample, this clone was seen a few times. The chain joins TRBV29-1 to TRBJ1-2, with unresolved D. The V end lost 6 bases, the J end lost 3 bases, and 14 bases lay between the germline ends. The CDR3 is 13 amino acids. CDR1 is SQVTM, CDR2 ANQGSEA, per germline. The CDR3 DNA is TGCAGCGTGGACGCGGGGTCGTACTATGGCTACACCTTC. It yields the protein CSVDAGSYYGYTF. Full variable domain (rest looked up from reference TRBV29-1 and TRBJ1-2): SAVISQKPSRDICQRGTSLTIQCQVDSQVTMMFWYRQQPGQSLTLIATANQGSEATYESGFVIDKFPISRPNLTFSTLTVSNMSPEDSSIYLCSVDAGSYYGYTFGSGTRLTVV.

This chain joins TRBV29-1 and TRBJ2-1, with TRBD1 identical over 9 bases. In germline, CDR1 is SQVTM, CDR2 ANQGSEA. The CDR3 extends over 15 amino acids. After removal of 5 bases from V and 7 bases from J, the junction contained 12 bases not matched to a gene. CDR3 nucleotides: TGCAGCGTTCGGGACAGGGTTCGGCCGAAAAATGAGCAGTTCTTC. This codes for CSVRDRVRPKNEQFF.

The genes are TRBV10-3 and TRBJ1-1; TRBD1 matches at 8 bases. Germline lookup yields CDR1 ENHRY and CDR2 SYGVKD. The V segment lost 8 bases and the J segment 10 bases; nucleotides outside the gene matches: 9. This CDR3 has 12 residues. The CDR3 DNA follows: TGTGCCATCGACCCTGGACAGGGCTCAGCTTTCTTT. Protein product: CAIDPGQGSAFF.

The chain has TRBV19 and TRBJ2-5, with D possibly being TRBD1 (6 bases). The V gene's germline CDR1 is LNHDA and CDR2 SQIVND (reference sequence). This CDR3 is 13 amino acids long. V was trimmed by 4 bases and J by 4 bases, leaving 10 bases between them. CDR3 sequence reads: CASSTLRGETQYF. CDR3 bases: TGTGCCAGTAGTACACTCAGGGGAGAGACCCAGTACTTC.

This rearrangement joins TRBV4-1 to TRBJ1-2; D might be TRBD1 (6 bases). Germline lookup yields CDR1 MGHRA and CDR2 YSYEKL. Trimming removed 0 bases from V and 5 bases from J, with 13 bases in between. The CDR3 length is 15 residues. CDR3 in DNA: TGCGCCAGCAGCCAAGATCGGACAGAGGGGTATGGCTACACCTTC. Protein: CASSQDRTEGYGYTF.

The chain links TRBV28 to TRBJ1-5; 8 bases are shared with TRBD1. CDR3 length: 16 amino acids. J lost 6 bases, V lost 6 bases, and 13 bases had no gene match. The germline V gene has CDR1 MDHEN and CDR2 SYDVKM. The DNA of the CDR3 is TGTGCCAGCAGCTTCTCTGGACAGGGAGGTCGTCAGCCCCAGCATTTT. This gives the protein CASSFSGQGGRQPQHF.

The chain uses TRBV2 and TRBJ1-5; tentatively, D is TRBD1 (5 bases). This CDR3 is 13 amino acids long. The V and J ends lost 8 bases and 3 bases respectively, with 11 bases between them. In germline, CDR1 is SNHLY, CDR2 FYNNEI. CDR3 sequence (DNA): TGTGCCAGCTCCAGGGTGAACAATCAGCCCCAGCATTTT. Its protein is CASSRVNNQPQHF.

This chain uses TRBV9 with TRBJ2-2; D may be TRBD1 (6 bases). Trimming left V 6 bases short and J 5 bases short, with 14 bases between. Germline values: CDR1 SGDLS, CDR2 YYNGEE. This CDR3 region has 14 residues. The CDR3 sequence is CASTKGQTTGELFF. The CDR3 region has the DNA TGTGCCAGCACCAAGGGACAAACAACCGGGGAGCTGTTTTTT.

This chain links TRBV28 with TRBJ2-2, with 9 bases lining up with TRBD1. The germline V gene encodes CDR1 MDHEN and CDR2 SYDVKM. The trim removed 4 bases at V and 6 bases at J, leaving 6 bases unmatched. The length of the CDR3 is 15 residues. CDR3 protein: CASSWTGVGSGELFF. CDR3 in DNA: TGTGCCAGCAGTTGGACAGGGGTTGGGTCCGGGGAGCTGTTTTTT.

The chain links TRBV11-1 to TRBJ2-1; the match to TRBD2 covers 11 bases. Trimming removed 1 base from V and 8 bases from J; junction bases left unmatched: 7. CDR1 and CDR2 (germline): SGHAT, FQDESV (reference sequence). The CDR3 is 16 residues long. DNA of the CDR3: TGTGCCAGCAGCTTAGATCTTAGCGGGAGGGCGTATGAGCAGTTCTTC. Protein: CASSLDLSGRAYEQFF.

The V call is TRBV9, the J call TRBJ1-3; 7 positions agree with TRBD1. CDR3 length: 14 amino acids. Losses at the gene ends were 3 bases for V and 1 base for J; bases not matched to a gene: 1. CDR1 is SGDLS and CDR2 is YYNGEE in the germline V gene. Here the CDR3 DNA reads TGTGCCAGCAGCGCAGGGGGATCTGGAAACACCATATATTTT. This gives the protein CASSAGGSGNTIYF.

This clone was detected a few times. The V call is TRBV9, the J call TRBJ1-3; D is uncertain. The CDR3 is made up of 15 amino acids. The germline gives CDR1 SGDLS, CDR2 YYNGEE. The germline V and J ends were trimmed by 0 bases and 0 bases, with 7 bases remaining between them. Written as DNA, the CDR3 is TGTGCCAGCAGCGTAGATACATTCTCTGGAAACACCATATATTTT. This translates into CASSVDTFSGNTIYF.